These 9 T cell receptor beta chains share one sample of origin, sequenced in a study of blood T cell repertoires in COVID-19 (dated by TCRdb to 2020 to 2022). Libraries came from the immunoSEQ multiplex PCR assay. Not all clones reach the TCRdb copy of this immuneACCESS table, which keeps in-frame sequences only. Checked studies attribute under half of the gap to unresolved V genes and leave the rest unexplained. Across this sample there are about 170,000 clones, with approximately 81% seen only once. The ten largest clones represent more than 14% of the sample. The sample was peripheral blood. The origin of the receptors is a woman aged 65 to 85 with COVID-19, enrolled during active disease.

The chain uses TRBV4-1 and TRBJ2-2, with TRBD2 matching 8 bases. Germline assignment: CDR1 MGHRA and CDR2 YSYEKL. Losses at the gene ends were 0 bases for V and 3 bases for J; bases not matched to a gene: 12. This CDR3 is 19 amino acids long. CDR3 region: CASSQDSPRLAPDTGELFF. In nucleotides, the CDR3 is TGCGCCAGCAGCCAAGATTCCCCCCGACTAGCGCCGGACACCGGGGAGCTGTTTTTT.

This clone was counted only a few times. The chain combines TRBV7-2 with TRBJ1-1; tentatively, D is TRBD1 (5 bases). Trimming pared 6 bases from V and 1 base from J, leaving 12 bases between. The CDR3 is 14 amino acids. CDR1 is SGHTA, CDR2 FQGNSA, per germline. The CDR3 DNA is TGTGCCAGCAGACAGGACGGGCGGAACACTGAAGCTTTCTTT. Its protein is CASRQDGRNTEAFF.

This clone was seen only a few times. The chain uses TRBV2 and TRBJ2-7; D may be TRBD2 (5 bases). With 0 bases removed from V and 9 bases from J, the gap between germline ends came to 15 bases. Per the germline V gene, CDR1 is SNHLY and CDR2 is FYNNEI. The CDR3 spans 14 residues. CDR3 in amino acids: CASSEASGVTVQYF. The CDR3 DNA is TGTGCCAGCAGTGAAGCGAGCGGAGTAACGGTGCAGTACTTC. The full variable domain, completed using reference TRBV2 and TRBJ2-7, is EPEVTQTPSHQVTQMGQEVILRCVPISNHLYFYWYRQILGQKVEFLVSFYNNEISEKSEIFDDQFSVERPDGSNFTLKIRSTKLEDSAMYFCASSEASGVTVQYFGPGTRLTVT.

The CDR3 bases are TGCAGTGCTAGTTATAGCGGCAATGAGCAGTTCTTC. This encodes CSASYSGNEQFF. The V and J genes are TRBV20-1 and TRBJ2-1; maybe TRBD2 (6 bases). The V gene lost 3 bases and the J gene lost 6 bases, with 9 bases spanning the gap. CDR1 and CDR2 from the germline V gene are DFQATT and SNEGSKA (reference sequence). The CDR3 loop spans 12 amino acids.

This CDR3 reads CASSWTGGSEQFF. As DNA, the CDR3 is TGTGCCAGCAGTTGGACAGGGGGGAGTGAGCAGTTCTTC. The gene calls are TRBV27 and TRBJ2-1; 10 bases align to TRBD1. The CDR3 runs 13 residues. Germline CDR1 and CDR2: MNHEY and SMNVEV (reference sequence). J gave up 9 bases and V 4 bases, and 3 bases lay outside the gene matches.

For the CDR3, the DNA is TGTGCCAGCAGCCGGGGACAGGACCCTGGAAACACCATATATTTT. Protein: CASSRGQDPGNTIYF. The V gene is TRBV11-1, the J gene TRBJ1-3, with 8 bases aligning to TRBD1. Germline CDR1 and CDR2: SGHAT and FQDESV (reference sequence). V shed 5 bases and J 2 bases; nucleotides not matched to a gene: 5. The CDR3 covers 15 residues. Together with reference TRBV11-1 and TRBJ1-3, the CDR3 gives the full variable domain: EAEVAQSPRYKITEKSQAVAFWCDPISGHATLYWYRQILGQGPELLVQFQDESVVDDSQLPKDRFSAERLKGVDSTLKIQPAELGDSAMYLCASSRGQDPGNTIYFGEGSWLTVV.

A single count supports this clone. The rearrangement joins TRBV2 to TRBJ1-1; D might be TRBD1 (6 bases). V gave up 6 bases and J gave up 4 bases, with 15 bases separating them. CDR3 length: 14 residues. Germline-derived CDR1 and CDR2 are SNHLY and FYNNEI. The CDR3: CASSDYRAGTEAFF. The CDR3 nucleotides read TGTGCCAGCAGCGACTACAGGGCTGGCACTGAAGCTTTCTTT. Using reference TRBV2 and TRBJ1-1 for the parts outside the CDR3, the full variable domain is EPEVTQTPSHQVTQMGQEVILRCVPISNHLYFYWYRQILGQKVEFLVSFYNNEISEKSEIFDDQFSVERPDGSNFTLKIRSTKLEDSAMYFCASSDYRAGTEAFFGQGTRLTVV.

Concerning this clone: Other DNA sequences from this sample encode an identical CDR3 as well. This rearrangement joins TRBV28 to TRBJ1-1; 7 positions match TRBD1. V lost 5 bases and J lost 1; bases outside the gene matches: 16. Germline CDR1 is MDHEN and CDR2 is SYDVKM. The CDR3 extends over 18 amino acids. CDR3 bases: TGTGCCAGCAGTCCCCTTCACCCTCGACAGGGAAGGAACACTGAAGCTTTCTTT. It is translated as CASSPLHPRQGRNTEAFF.

This chain uses TRBV2 with TRBJ2-7, with a possible D match to TRBD2 (6 bases). The CDR3 totals 16 residues. V lost 6 bases to trimming and J lost 3 bases, with 21 bases between them. Germline CDR1 reads SNHLY; CDR2 reads FYNNEI. CDR3 in amino acids: CASRSGTGERSYEQYV. CDR3 sequence (DNA): TGTGCCAGCAGGTCCGGGACTGGTGAACGGAGCTACGAGCAGTACGTC.